Listed below are T cell receptor beta chains from one sample, sequenced in a study of blood T cell repertoires in COVID-19. Only in-frame clones appear in the TCRdb table, and some are missing; sequencing was by immunoSEQ multiplex PCR. The data show approximately 110,000 clones, 65% to 80% seen once. The sample consisted of peripheral blood. These receptors all stem from a human donor with acute or convalescent COVID-19. The donor label of this sample is uncertain. The CDR3 runs from the conserved cysteine through the conserved F or W. The D gene is left open where the match is weak. Size values are once, few and many counts, or a class for expanded clones, and some rows have none.

TRBJ2-5,TRBV3-1/TRBV3-2,TRBD1,once,TGTGCCAGCAGCAGAGACAGGGACCAAGAGACCCAGTACTTC,CASSRDRDQETQYF
TRBJ1-5,TRBV19,NA,NA,TGTGCCAGTAGTATGGGTCAGGGTTACTCCAATCAGCCCCAGCATTTT,CASSMGQGYSNQPQHF
TRBJ2-3,TRBV9,TRBD1,once,TGTGCCAGCAGCGAGGGACAGGGAGAGGGCACAGATACGCAGTATTTT,CASSEGQGEGTDTQYF
TRBJ1-1,TRBV2,NA,NA,TGTGCCAGCAGGGGGGGTCGAAGCAACACTGAAGCTTTCTTT,CASRGGRSNTEAFF
TRBJ1-6,TRBV6-5,TRBD1,NA,TGTGCCAGCACTCTGACAGGGAATTCACCCCTCCACTTT,CASTLTGNSPLHF
TRBJ1-2,TRBV6-5,NA,NA,TGTGCCAGTTTTAGAAGTGGGCGTGATGGCTACACCTTC,CASFRSGRDGYTF
TRBJ1-2,TRBV2,NA,NA,TGTGCCAGCAGTGAGGAGTGGTTCGGCTACACCTTC,CASSEEWFGYTF
TRBJ2-1,TRBV30,TRBD2,few,TGTGCCTGGAGTGTAGCACTAGCGGAGATCAATGAGCAGTTCTTC,CAWSVALAEINEQFF
TRBJ1-2,TRBV6-5,NA,few,TGTGCCAGCAGTTTGGCTGGCAATGGCTACACCTTC,CASSLAGNGYTF
TRBJ2-2,TRBV4-2,TRBD1,NA,TGTGCCAGCAGCCAAGGACAGGGTAACACCGGGGAGCTGTTTTTT,CASSQGQGNTGELFF
TRBJ1-4,TRBV2,NA,NA,TGTGCCAGCACCCGACAGTCAACTAATGAAAAACTGTTTTTT,CASTRQSTNEKLFF
TRBJ2-5,TRBV5-8,TRBD1,NA,TGTGCCAGCAGCTGGGACAGGGGAGGAGAGACCCAGTACTTC,CASSWDRGGETQYF
TRBJ1-1,TRBV7-9,TRBD1,NA,TGTGCCAGCAGCGGACCGGGACAGGGGGCAAAAAAAGCTTTCTTT,CASSGPGQGAKKAFF
TRBJ1-2,TRBV6-5,TRBD1,once,TGTGCCAGCAGTACCCGACAGGGGGCGAATGGCTACACCTTC,CASSTRQGANGYTF
TRBJ2-3,TRBV3-1/TRBV3-2,NA,NA,TGTGCCAGCAGCCAAGCGGGGTTCGGGCGCAACTCTAATCCACCTCAGTATTTT,CASSQAGFGRNSNPPQYF
TRBJ1-2,TRBV12-3/TRBV12-4,NA,NA,TGTGCCAGCAGCCAGGGATTAGGCTATGGCTACACCTTC,CASSQGLGYGYTF
TRBJ2-1,TRBV11-2,TRBD2,NA,TGTGCCAGCAGCCCTAGCGGGGGTCCGGTAAAGCAGTTCTTC,CASSPSGGPVKQFF
TRBJ1-2,TRBV10-2,TRBD1,few,TGCGCCAGCAGTGGACAGGGGGGCTATGGCTACACCTTC,CASSGQGGYGYTF
TRBJ1-1,TRBV28,NA,NA,TGTGCCAGCAGTTTGGAGGTTCGGATGGGAGCTTTCTTT,CASSLEVRMGAFF
TRBJ1-2,TRBV28,TRBD1,NA,TGTGCCAGCAGGACAGGGGGTTTCTATGGCTACACCTTC,CASRTGGFYGYTF
TRBJ1-1,TRBV20-1,NA,NA,TGCAGTGCTAGTCGACAGACTGAAGCTTTCTTT,CSASRQTEAFF
TRBJ1-1,TRBV7-2,NA,NA,TGTGCCAGCGTCCAAGGGGGGGCTGGGGACACTGAAGCTTTCTTT,CASVQGGAGDTEAFF
TRBJ2-5,TRBV7-6,NA,NA,TGTGCCAGCAGCTTAGTGTATGAGACCCAGTACTTC,CASSLVYETQYF
TRBJ1-5,TRBV21-1,NA,NA,TGTGCCAGCAGCACTCGGACAGCAGTCAATCAGCCCCAGCATTTT,CASSTRTAVNQPQHF
TRBJ1-1,TRBV28,NA,NA,TGTGCCAGCAGTTTGTTAAGACGGGGGAACACTGAAGCTTTCTTT,CASSLLRRGNTEAFF
TRBJ2-3,TRBV14,NA,NA,TGTGCCAGCAGCCTAACTAGAGCAGATACGCAGTATTTT,CASSLTRADTQYF
TRBJ2-2,TRBV3-1/TRBV3-2,NA,NA,TGTGCCAGCAGCCAATATACGGGGAACACCGGGGAGCTGTTTTTT,CASSQYTGNTGELFF
TRBJ1-6,TRBV11-2,TRBD1,NA,TGTGCCAGCAGCTTCGCGACAGGGGGGTCACCCCTCCACTTT,CASSFATGGSPLHF
TRBJ2-5,TRBV6-5,NA,NA,TGTGCCAGCACCCCTCCAGGGTTAGAGACCCAGTACTTC,CASTPPGLETQYF
TRBJ2-5,TRBV7-7,TRBD1,NA,TGTGCCAGCAGCCCTCGGGGGACAGGGGAGACCCAGTACTTC,CASSPRGTGETQYF
TRBJ2-1,TRBV10-1,NA,NA,TGCGCCAGCAGTGAGTCGACCAACCCTGGGAGTAATGAGCAGTTCTTC,CASSESTNPGSNEQFF
TRBJ2-3,TRBV7-3,TRBD2,NA,TGTGCCAGCAGCCCAGGGACTAGCAGCAATACGCAGTATTTT,CASSPGTSSNTQYF
TRBJ2-5,TRBV2,NA,NA,TGTGCCAGCAGTGCAGACGAGGGTTGGGTCCAAGAGACCCAGTACTTC,CASSADEGWVQETQYF
TRBJ2-5,TRBV5-5,TRBD1,NA,TGTGCCAGCAGCTTGGGACAGGGGGCTTTCTGGCAAGAGACCCAGTACTTC,CASSLGQGAFWQETQYF
TRBJ2-2,TRBV7-8,NA,NA,TGTGCCAGCAGCTTAGTGGTTCCCGGGTCTGGGGAGCTGTTTTTT,CASSLVVPGSGELFF
TRBJ2-1,TRBV15,TRBD2,NA,TGTGCCACCAGCAGGAAGTTAGCGGGGGGCAATGAGCAGTTCTTC,CATSRKLAGGNEQFF
TRBJ1-2,TRBV11-2,TRBD1,few,TGTGCCAGCAGCTTACTTACAGGGGGATACAATGGCTACACCTTC,CASSLLTGGYNGYTF
TRBJ1-3,TRBV30,NA,NA,TGTGCCTGGAGTGCGGGAAACACCATATATTTT,CAWSAGNTIYF
TRBJ1-6,TRBV9,NA,NA,TGTGCCAGCAGCGTAGGGGAGTCCGGCCGCTCACCCCTCCACTTT,CASSVGESGRSPLHF
TRBJ1-2,TRBV30,NA,few,TGTGCCTGGAGTCCCGACAGACAGTATGGCTACACCTTC,CAWSPDRQYGYTF
TRBJ1-2,TRBV12-3/TRBV12-4,TRBD1,few,TGTGCCAGCGTAGGACAGGGTTATGGCTACACCTTC,CASVGQGYGYTF
TRBJ2-5,TRBV4-2,TRBD2,once,TGTGCCAGCAGCCAAGACCCCGCGAGCGGGGGGTTCCAAGAGACCCAGTACTTC,CASSQDPASGGFQETQYF
TRBJ1-6,TRBV30,NA,NA,TGTGCCTGGTCCCGTTCGGGGAATTCACCCCTCCACTTT,CAWSRSGNSPLHF
TRBJ1-2,TRBV5-1,NA,NA,TGCGCCAGCAGCTTGGCGGGGGAGGGGAACTATGGCTACACCTTC,CASSLAGEGNYGYTF
TRBJ1-1,TRBV7-8,NA,once,TGTGCCAGCAGCTTGACAAGGAACGCTGAAGCTTTCTTT,CASSLTRNAEAFF
TRBJ2-6,TRBV19,TRBD1,once,TGTGCCAGTAGTATAGTTAGGGGGCTCGGGGCCAACGTCCTGACTTTC,CASSIVRGLGANVLTF
TRBJ1-2,TRBV5-1,NA,NA,TGCGCCAGCAGCGTGGACAGTGGCTATGGCTACACCTTC,CASSVDSGYGYTF
TRBJ1-6,TRBV29-1,TRBD1,many,TGCAGCGTGCGGACAGGGACTCGTAATTCACCCCTCCACTTT,CSVRTGTRNSPLHF
TRBJ2-3,TRBV7-2,TRBD2,NA,TGTGCCAGCAGCCCCCAGACTAGCGGCTATAGCACAGATACGCAGTATTTT,CASSPQTSGYSTDTQYF
TRBJ1-2,TRBV29-1,NA,few,TGCAGCGTTGTCTTCCGGGAGGGAGCTTATGGCTACACCTTC,CSVVFREGAYGYTF
TRBJ1-2,TRBV28,TRBD1,NA,TGTGCCAGCAGTCTCCTACAGGGGGCCGGGGGCTACACCTTC,CASSLLQGAGGYTF
TRBJ2-5,TRBV11-2,TRBD2,NA,TGTGCCAGCAGCTTAGGGCTAGCGGGGGACCAAGAGACCCAGTACTTC,CASSLGLAGDQETQYF